The clone carrying this T cell receptor beta chain came up a few times. Its antigen is undetermined. Germline V gene lookup returns CDR1 SGHRS and CDR2 YFSETQ. V was clipped by 5 bases and J by 4 bases; unmatched bases: 10. This CDR3 is built from 15 residues. The record originates from a study of post-analysis software for immune sequencing data. Study-wide background: Relapsing-remitting, secondary progressive and progressive-relapsing courses of multiple sclerosis were included. Study-level points and caveats: Higher frequency in patients than in controls was seen for roughly five TRBV segments, with TRBV5-6, TRBV5-1 and TRBV20-1 among them. Patients with multiple sclerosis recorded significantly lower normalized Chao1 diversity than controls, the study found.

TCR beta cDNA libraries had unique molecular identifiers. From about 0.98 to 11 million T cells, a few hundred thousand cDNA molecules were obtained. MiXCR was run by TCRdb on the PCR reads, yielding one entry per CDR3 protein. The data show around 710,000 distinct CDR3 sequences, with 35% to 55% seen just once and approximately 5% held by the top ten. Sequencing was carried out using blood. V gene TRBV5-1 combines with J gene TRBJ2-7, with 9 bases matching TRBD2. The clonotype comes from a girl aged 10 to 17 with multiple sclerosis. CDR3 loop: CASRLAGVVMYEQYF. CDR3 DNA sequence: TGCGCCAGCAGATTAGCGGGAGTAGTAATGTACGAGCAGTACTTC.